In its sample, the clone carrying this T cell receptor (beta chain) was seen a few times. This CDR3 is missing its conserved last phenylalanine or tryptophan, likely due to a read error. Because the CDR3's place on the DNA is in doubt, the DNA is left out and the CDR3 is given as listed by TCRdb. The length of the CDR3 is 17 amino acids, counting both ends. The germline CDR1 and CDR2 sequences are SGHTA and FQGTGA. The data derive from a study of tumor-infiltrating lymphocytes in oesophageal squamous cell carcinoma. TCRdb re-called the PCR reads with MiXCR, one entry per CDR3 protein. The sample includes about 12,000 distinct CDR3 sequences, around 57% of them seen just once.

The V call is TRBV7-3, the J call TRBJ2-3. This TCR was recovered from a female donor with esophageal squamous cell carcinoma. The specimen sequenced was esophageal tumor tissue. CDR3 sequence: CASSLTNGKTMATPSVR.